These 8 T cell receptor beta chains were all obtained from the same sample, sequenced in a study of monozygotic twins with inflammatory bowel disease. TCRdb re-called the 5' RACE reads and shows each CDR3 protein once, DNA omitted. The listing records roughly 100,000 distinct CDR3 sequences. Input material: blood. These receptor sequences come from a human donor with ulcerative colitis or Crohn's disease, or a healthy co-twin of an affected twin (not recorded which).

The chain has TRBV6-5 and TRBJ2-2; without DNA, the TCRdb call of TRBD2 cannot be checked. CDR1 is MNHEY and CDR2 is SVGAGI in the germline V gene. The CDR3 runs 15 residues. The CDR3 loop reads CASSSEGIRSGELFF.

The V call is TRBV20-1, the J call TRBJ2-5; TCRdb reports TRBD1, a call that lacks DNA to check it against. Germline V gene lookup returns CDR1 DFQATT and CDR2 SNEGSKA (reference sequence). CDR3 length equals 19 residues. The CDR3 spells CSASYTKQGQWTSRGTQYF.

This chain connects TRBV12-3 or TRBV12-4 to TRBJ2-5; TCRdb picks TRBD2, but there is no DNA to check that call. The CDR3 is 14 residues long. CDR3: CASSSAGPSETQYF.

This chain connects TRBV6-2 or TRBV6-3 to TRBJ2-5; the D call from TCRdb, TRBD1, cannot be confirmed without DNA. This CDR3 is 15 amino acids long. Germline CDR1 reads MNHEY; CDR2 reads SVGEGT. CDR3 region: CASKKIDRGRETQYF.

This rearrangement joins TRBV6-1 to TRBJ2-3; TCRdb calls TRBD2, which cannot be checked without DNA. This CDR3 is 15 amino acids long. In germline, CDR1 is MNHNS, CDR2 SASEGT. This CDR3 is CATTGSTRGTDTQYF.

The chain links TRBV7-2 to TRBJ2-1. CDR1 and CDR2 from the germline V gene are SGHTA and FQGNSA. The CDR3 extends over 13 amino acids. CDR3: CASSLGQYNEQFF.

The CDR3 sequence is CASAEDLTEKLFF. The rearrangement links TRBV18 to TRBJ1-4. The CDR3 contains 13 residues. CDR1 and CDR2 from the germline V gene are KGHSH and LQKENI.

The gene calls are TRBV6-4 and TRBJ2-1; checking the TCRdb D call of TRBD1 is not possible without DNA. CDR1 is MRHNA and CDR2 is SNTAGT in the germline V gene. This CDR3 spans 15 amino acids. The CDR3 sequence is CASSAGVATYNEQFF.